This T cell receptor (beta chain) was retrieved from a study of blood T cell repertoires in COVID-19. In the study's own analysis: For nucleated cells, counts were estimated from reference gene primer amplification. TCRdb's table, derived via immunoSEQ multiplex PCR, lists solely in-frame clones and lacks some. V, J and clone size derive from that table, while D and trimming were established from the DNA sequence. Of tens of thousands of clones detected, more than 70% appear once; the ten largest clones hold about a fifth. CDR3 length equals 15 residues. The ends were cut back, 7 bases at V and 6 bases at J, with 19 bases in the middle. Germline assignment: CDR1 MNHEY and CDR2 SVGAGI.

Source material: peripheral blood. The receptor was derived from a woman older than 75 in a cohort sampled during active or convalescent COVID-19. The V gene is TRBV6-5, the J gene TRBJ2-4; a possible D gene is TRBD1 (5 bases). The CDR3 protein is CASTFPPGQGNIQYF. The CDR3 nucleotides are TGTGCCAGCACCTTCCCCCCCGGCCAGGGAAACATTCAGTACTTC.